This T cell receptor (beta chain) stems from a study of graft-versus-host responses after intestinal transplantation. About the study: Every recipient underwent anti-thymocyte globulin induction, then tacrolimus and steroids for two to three years.

This clone was seen once. Antigen unknown. Trimming pared 6 bases from V and 5 bases from J, leaving 17 bases between. The length of the CDR3 is 15 residues. The germline V gene encodes CDR1 SGHNT and CDR2 YYREEE (reference sequence). Libraries were prepared by immunoSEQ multiplex PCR; TCRdb keeps only in-frame clonotypes and omits some of them. This sample has some 90,000 clones, with approximately 90% found just once. Study-level findings and limits: Patients who carried graft-donor T cell macrochimerism also had high graft-versus-host to host-versus-graft clonal ratios in their allografts. There was an association between peak levels of circulating GvH clones and early post-transplant HvG declines.

V and J are TRBV5-4 and TRBJ2-2; tentatively, D is TRBD1 (6 bases). Sequenced material: unstimulated CD8+ T cells sorted from spleen or lymph node cells, taken before transplant. The TCR comes from a human donor who was the organ donor for an intestinal transplant. The CDR3 DNA follows: TGTGCCAGCATCAATCTGGGACATCCGACCGGGGAGCTGTTTTTT. Protein product: CASINLGHPTGELFF.